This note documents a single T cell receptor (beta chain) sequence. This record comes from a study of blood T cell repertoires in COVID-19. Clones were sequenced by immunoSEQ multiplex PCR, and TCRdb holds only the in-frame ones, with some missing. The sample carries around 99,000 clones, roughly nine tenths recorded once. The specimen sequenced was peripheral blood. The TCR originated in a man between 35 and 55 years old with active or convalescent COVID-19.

The CDR3 DNA is TGTGCCAGCAGTTTGGTTACAGGGGCCCAGGGTCAGCCCCAGCATTTT. Translated: CASSLVTGAQGQPQHF. The V and J genes are TRBV28 and TRBJ1-5; the match to TRBD1 covers 7 bases. Trimming removed 3 bases from V and 6 bases from J; junction bases left unmatched: 11. Looked up from germline, CDR1 is MDHEN and CDR2 is SYDVKM. This CDR3 is 16 amino acids long.